This is a list of T cell receptor beta chains from one sample in a study of cytomegalovirus exposure and HLA in healthy donors. Using immunoSEQ multiplex PCR, the repertoire was profiled, and TCRdb retains in-frame clones only, with some absent. The table has about 130,000 clones, 89% seen once. The sequenced sample was PBMCs. The source of these receptors is a woman aged 18 to 35 in good health and CMV-seronegative. CDR3s include the opening cysteine and the closing phenylalanine or tryptophan. The order of the fields is clone size, V gene, J gene, D gene, CDR3 protein, CDR3 DNA. The D gene is left open where the match is weak. Size is stated for part of the rows, as once, few or many counts, or as a class when the clone is expanded.

.	TRBV6-6	TRBJ1-2	.	CASRTGQIYGYTF	TGTGCCAGCAGGACCGGACAGATCTATGGCTACACCTTC
.	TRBV23-1	TRBJ2-7	.	CASSQSMQGPLEQYF	TGCGCCAGCAGTCAATCGATGCAGGGGCCCCTGGAGCAGTACTTC
once	TRBV29-1	TRBJ2-1	TRBD1	CSVEEGQGIGQFF	TGCAGCGTTGAGGAAGGACAGGGGATAGGGCAGTTCTTC
.	TRBV10-1	TRBJ2-1	TRBD1	CASRPGQGTSFHEQFF	TGCGCCAGCAGACCGGGACAGGGAACCTCGTTTCATGAGCAGTTCTTC
.	TRBV9	TRBJ2-2	.	CASSVRWRENTGELFF	TGTGCCAGCAGCGTAAGGTGGCGGGAGAACACCGGGGAGCTGTTTTTT
.	TRBV5-1	TRBJ1-4	TRBD1	CASRTGASSSNEKLFF	TGCGCCAGCCGGACAGGGGCATCATCCTCTAATGAAAAACTGTTTTTT
once	TRBV19	TRBJ1-5	.	CASETGYSNQPQHF	TGTGCCAGTGAGACAGGATATAGCAATCAGCCCCAGCATTTT
.	TRBV6-5	TRBJ2-7	.	CASRPTGTMLYEQYF	TGTGCCAGCAGGCCGACAGGAACCATGCTCTACGAGCAGTACTTC
.	TRBV30	TRBJ2-2	TRBD2	CAWSPLAGAAGELFF	TGTGCCTGGAGTCCTCTCGCGGGAGCTGCCGGGGAGCTGTTTTTT
.	TRBV5-5	TRBJ1-5	TRBD1	CASRRAGTGNQPQHF	TGTGCCAGCCGCCGGGCCGGGACAGGGAATCAGCCCCAGCATTTT
.	TRBV28	TRBJ1-1	.	CASSLTVNLNTEAFF	TGTGCCAGCAGTCTGACAGTTAACCTGAACACTGAAGCTTTCTTT
once	TRBV10-2	TRBJ2-1	.	CASRAGESTYNEQFF	TGCGCCAGCAGGGCAGGGGAGTCAACCTACAATGAGCAGTTCTTC
.	TRBV28	TRBJ2-1	.	CASSFSVLSYNEQFF	TGTGCCAGCAGTTTTAGCGTTCTATCCTACAATGAGCAGTTCTTC
.	TRBV30	TRBJ2-3	.	CAWTPLGGGPDTQYF	TGTGCCTGGACCCCACTTGGGGGGGGCCCAGATACGCAGTATTTT
few	TRBV6-1	TRBJ1-3	.	CASTGKDLGNTIYF	TGTGCCAGCACCGGGAAGGACCTTGGAAACACCATATATTTT
.	TRBV5-4	TRBJ2-1	.	CASSSIDNEQFF	TGTGCCAGCAGCTCTATCGACAATGAGCAGTTCTTC
.	TRBV10-1	TRBJ2-1	TRBD2	CASSESKETSGTYNEQFF	TGCGCCAGCAGTGAGTCGAAGGAAACTAGCGGAACCTACAATGAGCAGTTCTTC
.	TRBV5-1	TRBJ2-5	.	CASRGGQETQYF	TGCGCCAGCAGAGGCGGCCAAGAGACCCAGTACTTC
few	TRBV4-3	TRBJ2-3	.	CASSQGYSANTQYF	TGCGCCAGCAGCCAAGGGTATAGCGCAAATACGCAGTATTTT
.	TRBV4-2	TRBJ2-3	.	CASSQDPYLSDTQYF	TGTGCCAGCAGCCAAGATCCCTACCTCTCAGATACGCAGTATTTT
many	TRBV7-9	TRBJ2-4	TRBD1	CASSPAINTGVGRNIQYF	TGTGCCAGCAGCCCCGCGATAAACACAGGGGTTGGGAGAAACATTCAGTACTTC
.	TRBV2	TRBJ1-2	TRBD1	CATSDRVATLGLNYGYTF	TGTGCCACCTCAGACAGGGTTGCTACCTTGGGCTTAAACTATGGCTACACCTTC
.	TRBV7-8	TRBJ2-2	.	CASSFRTVIAWELFF	TGTGCCAGCAGCTTCCGGACAGTAATTGCTTGGGAGCTGTTTTTT
.	TRBV19	TRBJ1-2	TRBD1	CASSMNPRGRVNYGYTF	TGTGCCAGTAGTATGAACCCGAGGGGGCGCGTAAACTATGGCTACACCTTC
.	TRBV6-4	TRBJ2-1	TRBD2	CASTGVAGASYNEQFF	TGTGCCAGCACGGGGGTAGCGGGAGCTTCCTACAATGAGCAGTTCTTC
few	TRBV28	TRBJ1-1	.	CASSSGGRNTEAFF	TGTGCCAGCAGTTCCGGAGGCAGGAACACTGAAGCTTTCTTT
.	TRBV5-1	TRBJ2-3	TRBD2	CASSLISASGGRLRDTQYF	TGCGCCAGCAGCTTGATATCGGCTAGCGGGGGGAGGTTGAGAGATACGCAGTATTTT
.	TRBV4-2	TRBJ2-3	.	CASSQESGAGADTQYF	TGTGCCAGCAGCCAAGAATCAGGGGCAGGGGCAGATACGCAGTATTTT
.	TRBV7-9	TRBJ1-5	TRBD1	CASSPDRVGNQPQHF	TGTGCCAGCAGCCCTGACAGGGTAGGAAATCAGCCCCAGCATTTT
.	TRBV28	TRBJ1-4	.	CASTSGEKLFF	TGTGCCAGCACCTCGGGGGAAAAACTGTTTTTT
.	TRBV30	TRBJ1-5	.	CAWSAGRAQPQHF	TGTGCCTGGAGTGCGGGGAGGGCTCAGCCCCAGCATTTT
.	TRBV19	TRBJ1-2	.	CASSIQGGNYGYTF	TGTGCCAGTAGTATACAGGGAGGAAACTATGGCTACACCTTC
.	TRBV5-1	TRBJ1-4	.	CASSLGGLNEKLFF	TGCGCCAGCAGCTTAGGGGGTCTTAATGAAAAACTGTTTTTT